This T cell receptor (beta chain) was observed in a study of T cells expressing NK-cell markers. The wider study: The TCR beta repertoires were obtained from sorted CD3+CD56+NKG2C+, CD3+CD56+NKG2C- and CD3+CD56-NKG2C+ T cells.

TCRdb reprocessed the 5' RACE reads; each CDR3 protein has one entry and no DNA is given. The data include around 260,000 distinct CDR3 sequences; the top ten clones carry 4% to 4.5%. Per germline, CDR1 WNHNN and CDR2 SYGVQD (reference sequence). CDR3 length: 12 amino acids. Study observations and caveats: NKG2C+ dominant clonotypes from over five donors made up roughly 1.0-7.5% of CD8+ T cells.

About this clonotype: Its target is not known.

The clonotype comes from a woman aged 18 to 75 in good health. The rearrangement links TRBV10-1 to TRBJ1-1. Material: blood T cells: a sorted CD56 or NKG2C T cell subset, CD4+ or CD8+ T cells, or bulk PBMC T cells (not recorded which). CDR3 region: CASSELGLKAFF.